These 3 T cell receptor beta chains share one sample of origin, sequenced in a study of T cell responses to AZD1222 COVID-19 vaccine. The method was immunoSEQ multiplex PCR; TCRdb's version includes in-frame clones alone and lacks a portion of them. The table has around 250,000 clones, over 85% seen once. Source: peripheral blood, taken on day 0 of AZD1222 vaccination. Source of these receptors: an adult in good health.

The chain is built from TRBV30 and TRBJ2-7; 12 nucleotides agree with TRBD2. The junction had 5 bases not matched to a gene; V was cut back by 0 bases and J by 2 bases. The CDR3 extends over 16 amino acids. Germline V gene sequence: CDR1 GTSNPN, CDR2 SVGIG (reference sequence). This chain's CDR3 is CAWSVPGLAGPYEQYF. CDR3 coding DNA: TGTGCCTGGAGTGTACCCGGACTAGCGGGGCCCTACGAGCAGTACTTC.

The gene calls are TRBV28 and TRBJ2-1, with D unclear. Deletions cut 5 bases from V and 10 bases from J, with 15 bases between. This CDR3 spans 13 amino acids. Germline V CDR1 and CDR2: MDHEN, SYDVKM. The CDR3 nucleotides read TGTGCCAGCAGTCCCCACCAGTTAGAAGAGCAGTTCTTC. It is translated as CASSPHQLEEQFF.

The chain is built from TRBV5-1 and TRBJ1-5; D remains unclear. The CDR3 spans 13 residues. V was clipped by 2 bases and J by 7 bases, with 10 bases between them. CDR1 is SGHRS, CDR2 YFSETQ, per germline. CDR3 coding DNA: TGCGCCAGCAGCTTAAGCCCAGACCAGCCCCAGCATTTT. It yields the protein CASSLSPDQPQHF.